Listed below are T cell receptor beta chains from one sample, sequenced in a study of control samples from healthy donors and cancer patients. Some clones are missing from TCRdb's copy, which holds only in-frame ones; the method was immunoSEQ multiplex PCR. The sample includes approximately 12,000 clones, around 94% seen only once; the top ten take roughly 30%. The sample taken for sequencing was PBMCs. These TCRs come from a man aged 65 to 85 with head and neck cancer. Both conserved end residues are part of each CDR3. Fields, in order: clone size, D gene, V gene, J gene, CDR3 DNA, CDR3 protein. A D gene is named only where the DNA matches it firmly. The listing skips clone size in some rows; elsewhere it reads once, few, many or a size class.

>.|.|TRBV4-1|TRBJ2-1
TGCGCCAGCAGCCAAGAACTGGCGATACCCTACAATGAGCAGTTCTTC
CASSQELAIPYNEQFF
>.|.|TRBV30|TRBJ2-7
TGTGCCTGGGCCCCCGGCCTATACGAGCAGTACTTC
CAWAPGLYEQYF
>.|TRBD1|TRBV5-1|TRBJ2-1
TGCGCCAGCAGCTTGGCAGGGGGCGCGTGGAATGAGCAGTTCTTC
CASSLAGGAWNEQFF
>.|TRBD1|TRBV5-1|TRBJ2-1
TGCGCCAGCAGCTTTTCCGGGACAGGGGGCAATGAGCAGTTCTTC
CASSFSGTGGNEQFF
>.|.|TRBV12-3/TRBV12-4|TRBJ1-3
TGTGCCAGCAGTTTCGGCCAAGGCACCATATATTTT
CASSFGQGTIYF
>.|.|TRBV28|TRBJ2-3
TGTGCCAGCAGTTTGCGGGATACGCAGTATTTT
CASSLRDTQYF
>.|TRBD2|TRBV11-2|TRBJ2-5
TGTGCCAGCAGCTTAGGGACTAGCGGGGGCTCGGAGACCCAGTACTTC
CASSLGTSGGSETQYF
>.|.|TRBV30|TRBJ1-5
TGTGCCTGGAGGCGAGTCGGGATGCAGCCCCAGCATTTT
CAWRRVGMQPQHF
>.|TRBD1|TRBV19|TRBJ1-6
TGTGCCAGTAGGATGGACAGGGCTAATTCACCCCTCCACTTT
CASRMDRANSPLHF
>.|.|TRBV20-1|TRBJ2-1
TGCAGTGCTAGTTTTAGCGCGAGACCCAATGAGCAGTTCTTC
CSASFSARPNEQFF
>.|TRBD1|TRBV6-5|TRBJ2-7
TGTGCCAGCAGGCCGACAGGGCGATCCTACGAGCAGTACTTC
CASRPTGRSYEQYF
>.|TRBD2|TRBV19|TRBJ2-3
TGTGCCAGTAGCAACCAGCGGGATGGTACAGATACGCAGTATTTT
CASSNQRDGTDTQYF
>.|.|TRBV10-1|TRBJ2-3
TGCGCCAGCAGTGAAGGGGCGAATCGGGATACGCAGTATTTT
CASSEGANRDTQYF
>once|.|TRBV5-1|TRBJ2-1
TGCGCCAGCAGCTTGTTCGCGGGATCAGGCCACAATGAGCAGTTCTTC
CASSLFAGSGHNEQFF
>.|.|TRBV29-1|TRBJ1-1
TGCAGCGTTGAGAGGCAGAACACTGAAGCTTTCTTT
CSVERQNTEAFF
>.|TRBD2|TRBV7-8|TRBJ2-1
TGTGCCAGCGGAACTAGCGGGCCCTACAATGAGCAGTTCTTC
CASGTSGPYNEQFF
>.|.|TRBV2|TRBJ1-1
TGTGCCAGCAGTGGGGAATCAAACACTGAAGCTTTCTTT
CASSGESNTEAFF
>.|TRBD1|TRBV7-9|TRBJ2-3
TGTGCCGAGGGGGACAGGAGAAGCACAGATACGCAGTATTTT
CAEGDRRSTDTQYF
>.|.|TRBV10-3|TRBJ2-1
TGTGCCATCAGTGAGTCGAAGGGCAGTAGCTCCTACAATGAGCAGTTCTTC
CAISESKGSSSYNEQFF
>.|.|TRBV28|TRBJ2-3
TGTGCCAGCAGTTTAGGGGGGGCGGGCACAGATACGCAGTATTTT
CASSLGGAGTDTQYF
>.|.|TRBV4-1|TRBJ2-4
TGCGCCAGCAGCCAACCCACAGGATTCAGGGGTCAAGGTGCCAAAAACATTCAGTACTTC
CASSQPTGFRGQGAKNIQYF
>.|.|TRBV19|TRBJ2-3
TGTGCCAGTAGTAACGAAGGGAGGAGCACAGATACGCAGTATTTT
CASSNEGRSTDTQYF
>.|.|TRBV5-4|TRBJ1-2
TGTGCCAGCAGCAGACCGGGAGACACTAACTATGGCTACACCTTC
CASSRPGDTNYGYTF
>once|.|TRBV10-3|TRBJ2-5
TGTGCCATCACCCCAGGGGGGCAAGAGACCCAGTACTTC
CAITPGGQETQYF
>.|TRBD2|TRBV27|TRBJ2-2
TGTGCCAGCAGTTTCTGGACTAGCGGCGACACCGGGGAGCTGTTTTTT
CASSFWTSGDTGELFF
>.|.|TRBV13|TRBJ1-1
TGTGCCAGCAGCTTAGGGAGCTACACTGAAGCTTTCTTT
CASSLGSYTEAFF
>.|.|TRBV18|TRBJ1-5
TGTGCCAGCTCACCTTACGGGGGCGGGGGTCAGCCCCAGCATTTT
CASSPYGGGGQPQHF
>once|TRBD2|TRBV4-1|TRBJ2-7
TGCGCCAGCAGCCTCCACGGACTAGCGGTGGAGCAGTACTTC
CASSLHGLAVEQYF
>.|.|TRBV12-5|TRBJ2-7
TGTGCTAGTGGTTTATTTTCCGAGCAGTACTTC
CASGLFSEQYF
>.|.|TRBV7-6|TRBJ1-6
TGTGCCAGCAGCTCTAGCTCCTATAATTCACCCCTCCACTTT
CASSSSSYNSPLHF
>.|.|TRBV2|TRBJ2-5
TGTGCCAGCACCCCGGGGCAGAAACAAGAGACCCAGTACTTC
CASTPGQKQETQYF
>.|.|TRBV10-3|TRBJ2-6
TGTGCCATCAGTGAAATAAGGTCCGGCGCTGGGGCCAACGTCCTGACTTTC
CAISEIRSGAGANVLTF
>.|TRBD1|TRBV6-6|TRBJ1-1
TGTGCCAGCAGTATCCAGGGGGCATTGAGCACTGAAGCTTTCTTT
CASSIQGALSTEAFF
>once|TRBD2|TRBV5-1|TRBJ2-7
TGCGCCCGCAGCGGGAGGGGGGTTGGAATCTACGAGCAGTACTTC
CARSGRGVGIYEQYF
>.|.|TRBV28|TRBJ1-3
TGTGCCAGCAGACGCAGGGCCTCCTCTGGAAACACCATATATTTT
CASRRRASSGNTIYF
>.|TRBD1|TRBV18|TRBJ1-4
TGTGCCAGCCAAGAGAGACAGGGTTCCGAAAAACTGTTTTTT
CASQERQGSEKLFF
>few|.|TRBV2|TRBJ1-5
TGTGCCAGCAGTGAAGGGGGCGGGGGCCATAGCAATCAGCCCCAGCATTTT
CASSEGGGGHSNQPQHF
>.|TRBD1|TRBV6-5|TRBJ2-1
TGTGCCAGCCGGACAGGGCTGAATGAGCAGTTCTTC
CASRTGLNEQFF
>.|.|TRBV28|TRBJ1-1
TGTGCCAGCAGCCCCCTAGGGATCGTGAACACTGAAGCTTTCTTT
CASSPLGIVNTEAFF
>.|.|TRBV21-1|TRBJ2-7
TGTGCCAGCAGCACCCCCCCTGGACAGTTCTCCTACGAGCAGTACTTC
CASSTPPGQFSYEQYF
>.|.|TRBV12-3/TRBV12-4|TRBJ1-5
TGTGCCAGCAGTTTAGGGGAAGGGCCCCAGCATTTT
CASSLGEGPQHF
>.|.|TRBV10-1|TRBJ2-7
TGCGCCAGCAGTGAGGTTGTGGAAGGCCGGGACGAGCAGTACTTC
CASSEVVEGRDEQYF
>.|.|TRBV4-2|TRBJ2-1
TGTGCCAGCAGCCAAGAAATTTACGGCAATGAGCAGTTCTTC
CASSQEIYGNEQFF
>.|TRBD1|TRBV24-1|TRBJ1-5
TGTGCCACCAGTGACCCGGGACAGGGGATTCTGGATCAGCCCCAGCATTTT
CATSDPGQGILDQPQHF
>.|TRBD2|TRBV19|TRBJ2-5
TGTGCCAGTAGTAAGTTCGAGCGGGGGGGGCAGCCCCAGTACTTC
CASSKFERGGQPQYF
>.|.|TRBV5-6|TRBJ1-1
TGTGCCAGCAGCTTTTTGGGCCCCCCGACAAGAAACACTGAAGCTTTCTTT
CASSFLGPPTRNTEAFF
>.|.|TRBV6-5|TRBJ1-1
TGTGCCAGCAATACAGGGCTCACTGAAGCTTTCTTT
CASNTGLTEAFF
>few|TRBD2|TRBV5-1|TRBJ2-1
TGCGCCAGCAGCGGGACTAGCGGGTTGGGTGAGCAGTTCTTC
CASSGTSGLGEQFF
>.|TRBD2|TRBV3-1/TRBV3-2|TRBJ2-5
TGTGCCAGCAGCCAGCGGGGGGGCCAAGAGACCCAGTACTTC
CASSQRGGQETQYF